The 26 T cell receptor beta chains given below trace back to one sample, sequenced in a study of shared clonotypes between healthy human individuals. Profiling relied on immunoSEQ multiplex PCR, and the TCRdb table lists in-frame clones only, not all of them. This table has hundreds of thousands of clones, 70% to 80% appearing once. Source material: PBMCs. These receptors all stem from a woman aged 40 to 55 in good health. Some clones in this sample may be carry-over from other donors' samples.

This chain uses TRBV16 with TRBJ2-7, with 7 nucleotides matching TRBD1. J lost 3 bases, V lost 1 base, and 6 bases had no gene match. CDR1 is KGHSY and CDR2 is FQNENV in the germline V gene. The CDR3 sequence is 15 residues long. The CDR3 coding sequence is TGTGCCAGCAGCCAATTCGGGACAGCGGTCTACGAGCAGTACTTC. Amino acids: CASSQFGTAVYEQYF.

V is TRBV27 and J is TRBJ1-5; D is uncertain. V shed 6 bases and J shed 9 bases, with 12 bases lying between them. There are 12 residues in the CDR3. CDR1 MNHEY and CDR2 SMNVEV come from the germline V gene (reference sequence). The CDR3 loop is CASSFVPGPQHF. The CDR3, as DNA: TGTGCCAGCAGCTTCGTCCCGGGGCCCCAGCATTTT.

This chain uses TRBV2 with TRBJ1-2; maybe TRBD1 (5 bases). Trimming pared 8 bases from V and 5 bases from J, leaving 15 bases between. The CDR3 runs 13 residues. Germline values: CDR1 SNHLY, CDR2 FYNNEI. The CDR3 DNA reads as TGTGCCAGCGGTGGGGCTGGGGGGTATGGCTACACCTTC. Protein product: CASGGAGGYGYTF.

The chain has TRBV7-2 and TRBJ2-1; tentatively, D is TRBD1 or TRBD2 (5 bases each). Germline V CDR1 and CDR2: SGHTA, FQGNSA. Trimming cost V 4 bases and J 5 bases, with 15 bases left between them. The CDR3 length is 15 residues. The CDR3 nucleotides read TGTGCCAGCAGCTACGTAGGGACCCCCGACAATGAGCAGTTCTTC. Residues: CASSYVGTPDNEQFF. Variable domain in full (rest from reference TRBV7-2 and TRBJ2-1): GAGVSQSPSNKVTEKGKDVELRCDPISGHTALYWYRQSLGQGLEFLIYFQGNSAPDKSGLPSDRFSAERTGGSVSTLTIQRTQQEDSAVYLCASSYVGTPDNEQFFGPGTRLTVL.

This chain uses TRBV7-9 with TRBJ2-5; 7 positions agree with TRBD1. V was pared by 5 bases and J by 4 bases, with 7 bases of the junction left unmatched. The CDR3 has 14 amino acids. Germline assignment: CDR1 SEHNR and CDR2 FQNEAQ (reference sequence). The DNA for the CDR3 is TGTGCCAGCAGCCTCACAGGGGTTCGAGAGACCCAGTACTTC. Translating it yields CASSLTGVRETQYF.

The V gene is TRBV19, the J gene TRBJ1-4; perhaps TRBD1 as D (5 bases). The CDR3 loop spans 14 amino acids. Per germline, CDR1 LNHDA and CDR2 SQIVND (reference sequence). V lost 7 bases, J lost 7 bases, and 16 bases lay in between. This chain's CDR3 is CASTTGTRGEKLFF. CDR3 DNA: TGTGCCAGTACCACCGGGACCCGAGGTGAAAAACTGTTTTTT.

The CDR3 DNA reads TGCGCCAGCAGCACAGGGACAGAACTTCTAGAGCAGTACTTC. Translated: CASSTGTELLEQYF. This sequence joins TRBV5-1 and TRBJ2-7, with 7 bases lining up with TRBD1. Trimming removed 4 bases from V and 7 bases from J; junction bases left unmatched: 11. The CDR3 length is 14 residues. Germline CDR1 reads SGHRS; CDR2 reads YFSETQ.

This clone was seen once. The genes are TRBV6-1 and TRBJ2-1, with 11 bases lining up with TRBD2. CDR1 MNHNS and CDR2 SASEGT come from the germline V gene. This CDR3 is built from 14 residues. With V trimmed by 10 bases and J by 6 bases, 8 bases remained unmatched. Here the CDR3 reads CAIQLAGVGNEQFF. The CDR3 DNA follows: TGTGCCATCCAACTAGCGGGAGTAGGCAATGAGCAGTTCTTC.

The chain has TRBV9 and TRBJ2-3; the D gene is possibly TRBD2 (6 bases). Germline assignment: CDR1 SGDLS and CDR2 YYNGEE. V was clipped by 0 bases and J by 3 bases, with 8 bases between them. This CDR3 is 14 amino acids long. DNA of the CDR3: TGTGCCAGCAGCGTAGCCGGGAGAACAGATACGCAGTATTTT. This sequence encodes CASSVAGRTDTQYF.

This clone occurred once. J is TRBJ1-3 and V is TRBV4-2; D might be TRBD1 (5 bases). Germline V gene data show CDR1 as LGHNA and CDR2 as YNFKEQ. The CDR3 loop spans 13 amino acids. The V end lost 1 base, the J end lost 7 bases, and 8 bases lay between the germline ends. The CDR3 spells CASSQAGLNTIYF. CDR3 coding DNA: TGTGCCAGCAGCCAAGCGGGGCTGAACACCATATATTTT.

With respect to this clone: It differs at one base from a far larger clone, so likely a read error. In the same sample, other DNA sequences code for this CDR3. The chain uses TRBV15 and TRBJ1-2; no reliable D call. The CDR3 covers 15 residues. V was pared by 0 bases and J by 1 base, with 9 bases between. CDR1 LNHNV and CDR2 YYDKDF come from the germline V gene (reference sequence). CDR3 bases: TGTGCCACCAGCAGAGAGACGGGAAATAACTATGGCTACACCTTC. It translates to CATSRETGNNYGYTF.

This chain links TRBV18 with TRBJ2-5, with D hard to call. The CDR3 totals 13 residues. CDR1 and CDR2 from the germline V gene are KGHSH and LQKENI. V lost 4 bases and J lost 1, with 7 bases in between. The CDR3 here is CASSRSTQETQYF. The DNA of the CDR3 is TGTGCCAGCTCACGCTCAACCCAAGAGACCCAGTACTTC.

This CDR3 is CASSQGGSGANVLTF. As DNA, the CDR3 is TGCGCCAGCAGCCAAGGGGGCTCTGGGGCCAACGTCCTGACTTTC. This rearrangement joins TRBV4-1 to TRBJ2-6, with unresolved D. Germline lookup yields CDR1 MGHRA and CDR2 YSYEKL. This CDR3 has 15 residues. V dropped 1 base and J dropped 0 bases, with 4 bases sitting between them.

The rearrangement links TRBV11-2 to TRBJ2-2, with D possibly being TRBD1 (6 bases). CDR3 length: 16 residues. CDR1 and CDR2 from the germline V gene are SGHAT and FQNNGV. Deletions cut 5 bases from V and 3 bases from J, with 16 bases between. The CDR3 sequence: CASSTLQGRDTGELFF. For the CDR3, the DNA is TGTGCCAGCAGCACATTACAGGGACGGGACACCGGGGAGCTGTTTTTT.

J is TRBJ2-7 and V is TRBV7-8, with D possibly TRBD2 on 6 matching bases. Germline V lookup: CDR1 SGHVS, CDR2 FQNEAQ. The CDR3 runs to 15 residues. V was trimmed by 0 bases and J by 3 bases, leaving 12 bases between them. The CDR3 nucleotides are TGTGCCAGCAGCTTAGCGGGACTCCAAATCTACGAGCAGTACTTC. This gives the protein CASSLAGLQIYEQYF.

To note about this clone: Other DNA sequences in this specimen translate into the identical CDR3. The rearrangement uses TRBV18 and TRBJ2-6; D unclear. The CDR3 has 13 amino acids. Germline CDR1 reads KGHSH; CDR2 reads LQKENI. Trimming removed 6 bases from V and 0 bases from J, with 3 bases in between. This CDR3 is CASSPSGANVLTF. Here the CDR3 DNA reads TGTGCCAGCTCCCCCTCTGGGGCCAACGTCCTGACTTTC.

The genes are TRBV11-1 and TRBJ2-7; 11 positions match TRBD1. V lost 1 base to trimming and J lost 8 bases; unmatched junction nucleotides: 1. CDR1 is SGHAT, CDR2 FQDESV, per germline (reference sequence). The CDR3 is made up of 13 amino acids. The CDR3 sequence is CASSLVDRGQQYF. The CDR3 DNA sequence: TGTGCCAGCAGCTTAGTGGACAGGGGGCAGCAGTACTTC.

The chain uses TRBV18 and TRBJ2-6; perhaps TRBD1 as D (6 bases). Germline V gene lookup returns CDR1 KGHSH and CDR2 LQKENI. The CDR3 covers 18 residues. The V end lost 2 bases, the J end lost 0 bases, and 14 bases lay between the germline ends. CDR3 region: CASSPLRTEFSGANVLTF. DNA for the CDR3: TGTGCCAGCTCACCATTGAGGACAGAGTTCTCTGGGGCCAACGTCCTGACTTTC.

The chain is built from TRBV12-5 and TRBJ2-1, with 14 nucleotides matching TRBD2. CDR3 length: 22 residues. Germline trimming cut 3 bases from V and 0 bases from J; bases unmatched to any gene: 16. Germline V gene data show CDR1 as LGHNT and CDR2 as FRNRAP. CDR3 region: CASGFLPPRLAGGPSSYNEQFF. The CDR3 DNA is TGTGCTAGTGGTTTTCTTCCTCCTAGACTAGCGGGAGGGCCCAGCTCCTACAATGAGCAGTTCTTC.

This CDR3 reads CASSPDRNYEQYF. In DNA, the CDR3 is TGTGCCAGCAGCCCCGACAGGAACTACGAGCAGTACTTC. V is TRBV5-4 and J is TRBJ2-5, with a possible D match to TRBD1 (6 bases). The J call may be mistaken, given a closer DNA end match to TRBJ2-7. CDR1 and CDR2 (germline): SGHNT, YYREEE (reference sequence). The CDR3 length is 13 residues.

The rearrangement links TRBV30 to TRBJ2-1; 8 nucleotides align to TRBD2. With V trimmed by 3 bases and J by 11 bases, 12 bases remained unmatched. Germline V gene data show CDR1 as GTSNPN and CDR2 as SVGIG (reference sequence). The CDR3 is made up of 14 amino acids. CDR3 bases: TGTGCCTGGAGAACGGGACTAGTTGACGATCAGCAGTTCTTC. This sequence encodes CAWRTGLVDDQQFF.

The rearrangement uses TRBV4-3 and TRBJ2-3; D unclear. The germline CDR1 and CDR2 sequences are LGHNA and YSLEER. With 0 bases removed from V and 1 base from J, the gap between germline ends came to 8 bases. This CDR3 is 15 amino acids long. CDR3 nucleotide sequence: TGCGCCAGCAGCCAAGATCCGTCGGGCACAGATACGCAGTATTTT. Protein: CASSQDPSGTDTQYF.

The rearrangement links TRBV19 to TRBJ2-2, with D perhaps assigned TRBD1 or TRBD2 (6 bases each). This CDR3 has 15 amino acids. Germline V lookup: CDR1 LNHDA, CDR2 SQIVND (reference sequence). The ends were cut back, 2 bases at V and 7 bases at J, with 14 bases in the middle. CDR3 residues: CASSISPGAGGELFF. The CDR3 DNA reads as TGTGCCAGTAGTATAAGTCCGGGGGCTGGCGGGGAGCTGTTTTTT.

The J gene is TRBJ1-5, the V gene TRBV19, with D unresolved. CDR1 is LNHDA and CDR2 is SQIVND in the germline V gene (reference sequence). Trimming removed 4 bases from V and 8 bases from J, with 18 bases in between. The CDR3 extends over 15 amino acids. Written as DNA, the CDR3 is TGTGCCAGTAGTACAGGAACCTCCGCAGATAAGCCCCAGCATTTT. This gives the protein CASSTGTSADKPQHF.

V and J are TRBV7-2 and TRBJ2-7; 11 bases agree with TRBD2. The ends lost 5 bases at V and 4 bases at J; junction bases unmatched: 7. Looked up from germline, CDR1 is SGHTA and CDR2 is FQGNSA. The length of the CDR3 is 15 residues. CDR3 DNA: TGTGCCAGCAGCCCCGAGTTAGCGGGAGGGTACGAGCAGTACTTC. As protein: CASSPELAGGYEQYF.

Here the CDR3 reads CASTSRDSRNQPQHF. The CDR3 DNA reads TGTGCCAGCACCTCACGGGACAGTCGAAATCAGCCCCAGCATTTT. The V call is TRBV6-6, the J call TRBJ1-5, with 7 positions matching TRBD1. This CDR3 is built from 15 residues. The J segment lost 4 bases and the V segment lost 7 bases, leaving 10 bases of the junction unmatched. The germline gives CDR1 MNHNY, CDR2 SVGAGI (reference sequence).